This T cell receptor beta chain was obtained from a study of a mutant IDH1 vaccine in newly diagnosed glioma (dated by TCRdb to the early 2020s). As for the study more broadly: Of the roughly 32 patients who were treated, about 60% were male and about 40% were female, and the mean age was about 40 years. Prior to enrollment, patients had been given standard therapy consisting of radiotherapy alone, temozolomide alone, or radiochemotherapy with temozolomide, with the combination given to most patients. Peripheral blood was collected at six visits: V03 (baseline), V05, V07, V10, V12 and V13. For exploratory analyses, longitudinal TCRB deep sequencing was carried out in about two dozen treated patients wherever samples were available. General study outcomes and caveats: Across multiple MHC alleles, vaccine-induced immune responses were seen in around 93% of patients. Availability determined which PBMC samples were chosen for TCRB deep sequencing. It was noted by the authors that analyses of patient blood samples could not be reproduced owing to sample limitations. No apparent relationship was observed between pseudoprogression and alterations in the top peripheral T cell clonotypes detected by TCRB sequencing.

With regard to this clone: What antigen it recognizes has not been identified. No much larger clone exists at a distance of one base, and base qualities are not known.

Preparation of the library involved the immunoSEQ multiplex PCR assay. Rearranged TCR beta chain sequences were amplified using the hsTCRB Kit according to the manufacturer's protocol. Sequencing of TCRB libraries was carried out on an Illumina MiSeq. The original pipeline was this. The kit vendor's proprietary platform handled demultiplexing, trimming and gene mapping. TCRdb carries this immuneACCESS record with in-frame sequences only. Its versions omit some clonotypes, under half of them owing to an unresolved V gene in the studies checked, with the rest unexplained. From that table come the V and J calls and clone size; the DNA was used to work out D and trimming. This sample is represented by tens of thousands of clones; approximately 80% of them were singletons. In total, the top ten clones hold around 1.9% of the sample. CDR1 is given as SGDLS and CDR2 as YYNGEE, both from the germline V gene. Between the V and J ends, shortened by 0 bases and 5 bases respectively, the junction contains 11 bases. The CDR3 runs 14 amino acids, cysteine and phenylalanine included. Here the CDR3 DNA is all that survives: 42 bases in frame from base 1.

The sample's time point label is to be understood as: baseline, week 1 (first vaccination visit). In the paper's terms, the treatment or condition label means: pre-vaccination baseline after standard-of-care therapy. All donors had newly diagnosed IDH1-mutant astrocytomas of WHO grade 3 or 4 that showed loss of nuclear ATRX. The samples were drawn from NOA16, a multicentre, single-arm, open-label phase I trial in Germany that tested a mutant IDH1 peptide vaccine in humans for the first time. For immunogenicity testing, the blood drawn at visit V03 was used as the baseline sample. Genomic DNA for TCRB sequencing was extracted from EDTA blood using the DNeasy Blood and Tissue Kit.

This sequence originates from a woman in her thirties or forties with glioma. The sample was PBMCs, taken from a glioma patient treated with radiotherapy, temozolomide or both. The chain uses TRBV9 and TRBJ1-1, with the D gene uncertain. The CDR3: CASSVATLGTEAFF. The sequenced DNA is TGTGCCAGCAGCGTAGCTACGTTGGGAACTGAAGCTTTCTTT. Here the CDR3 is joined to the reference TRBV9 and TRBJ1-1 genes, and the full variable domain is: DSGVTQTPKHLITATGQRVTLRCSPRSGDLSVYWYQQSLDQGLQFLIQYYNGEERAKGNILERFSAQQFPDLHSELNLSSLELGDSALYFCASSVATLGTEAFFGQGTRLTVV.